The sequence of this T cell receptor (beta chain) was determined in a study of identical twins. The authors used template switching to add a universal primer site and gave cDNA unique molecular identifiers. TCRdb recomputed calls from the 5' RACE reads with MiXCR, one row per CDR3 protein. The data show about 690,000 distinct CDR3 sequences, roughly 6% seen once. Germline V lookup: CDR1 MNHNS, CDR2 SASEGT. This CDR3 is 15 amino acids long. The ends were cut back, 6 bases at V and 0 bases at J, with 15 bases in the middle. General study points: The conclusions drew on cross-sectional statistical analysis instead of tracking the same donors. Twins shared out-of-frame alpha sequences with excess low generation probability.

Healthy Caucasians alone served as donors. Points on this clonotype: What it recognizes is unknown.

Sequenced input: naive T cells sorted from blood. This chain joins TRBV6-1 and TRBJ2-7, with a tentative D call TRBD2 (6 bases). The clonotype originates from a man between 18 and 35 years old in good health. DNA of the CDR3: TGTGCCAGCAGGGACCCTAGCGCATACTCCTACGAGCAGTACTTC. Translating gives CASRDPSAYSYEQYF.